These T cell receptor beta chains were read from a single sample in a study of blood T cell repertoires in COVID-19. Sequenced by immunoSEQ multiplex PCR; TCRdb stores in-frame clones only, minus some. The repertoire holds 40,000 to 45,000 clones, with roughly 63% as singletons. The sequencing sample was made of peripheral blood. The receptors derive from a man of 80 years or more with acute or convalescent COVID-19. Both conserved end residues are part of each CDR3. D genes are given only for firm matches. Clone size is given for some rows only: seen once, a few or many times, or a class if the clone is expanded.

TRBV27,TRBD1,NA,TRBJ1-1,TGTGCCAGCAGTTCCCAGGTCCGGGACAGGGGAGGTGGCACTGAAGCTTTCTTT,CASSSQVRDRGGGTEAFF
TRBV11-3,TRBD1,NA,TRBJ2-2,TGTGCCAGCAGCTTAGGATCGGGGACAGGGAGGGCCGGGGAGCTGTTTTTT,CASSLGSGTGRAGELFF
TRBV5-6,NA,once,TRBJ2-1,TGTGCCAGCAGCTTATCGGCCGGGGGATTCCCAGGGCAGTTCTTC,CASSLSAGGFPGQFF
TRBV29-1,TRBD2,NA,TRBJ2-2,TGCAGCGCGGGAGCGGGAGGGCGTACCGGGGAGCTGTTTTTT,CSAGAGGRTGELFF
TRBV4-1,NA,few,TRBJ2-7,TGCGCCAGCAGCCCCGAAACAGGTAGCAACGAGCAGTACTTC,CASSPETGSNEQYF
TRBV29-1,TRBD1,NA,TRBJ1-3,TGCAGCGGGAAAGGGCAGGGGGCGTCGGCAAACACCATATATTTT,CSGKGQGASANTIYF
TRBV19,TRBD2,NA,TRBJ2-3,TGTGCCAGTAGTATGGGCGTACTAGCGGACTTTGGAAGCACAGATACGCAGTATTTT,CASSMGVLADFGSTDTQYF
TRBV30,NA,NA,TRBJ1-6,TGTGCCTGGAGACCCTTGGATTCTAGCTCCTATAATTCACCCCTCCACTTT,CAWRPLDSSSYNSPLHF
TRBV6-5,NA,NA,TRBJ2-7,TGTGCCAGCAGCCCCGGGACTTGGACCTACGAGCAGTACTTC,CASSPGTWTYEQYF
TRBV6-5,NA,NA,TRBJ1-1,TGTGCCAGCAGTTACTCGGGTCGTGGGGCGAACACTGAAGCTTTCTTT,CASSYSGRGANTEAFF
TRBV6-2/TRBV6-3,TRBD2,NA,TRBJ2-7,TGTGCCAGCAGTTACTCGTCGGGAGGGCCCTCCGAGCAGTACTTC,CASSYSSGGPSEQYF
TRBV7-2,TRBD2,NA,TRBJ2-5,TGTGCCAGCAGGGTTAGCGGGGAACAAGAGACCCAGTACTTC,CASRVSGEQETQYF
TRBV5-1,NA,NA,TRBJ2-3,TGCGCCAGCAGCTTGGGACTGTTCACAGATACGCAGTATTTT,CASSLGLFTDTQYF
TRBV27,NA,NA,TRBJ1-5,TGTGCCAGCAGTTTATCGAAGGGGATTAGCAATCAGCCCCAGCATTTT,CASSLSKGISNQPQHF
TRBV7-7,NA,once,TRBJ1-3,TGTGCCAGCAGCTTAGACAACTCTGGAAACACCATATATTTT,CASSLDNSGNTIYF
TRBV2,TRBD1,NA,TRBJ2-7,TGTGCCAGCGGCCGGGACAGGGGTTCCGAGCAGTACTTC,CASGRDRGSEQYF
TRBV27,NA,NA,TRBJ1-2,TGTGCCAGCAGTTCGGGTCCGTATAACTATGGCTACACCTTC,CASSSGPYNYGYTF
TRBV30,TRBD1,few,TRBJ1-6,TGTGCCTGGAGTGAGACAGGGACGGTTTCACCCCTCCACTTT,CAWSETGTVSPLHF
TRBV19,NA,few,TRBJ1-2,TGTGCCAGTAGTCCTACAGCAGATAACTATGGCTACACCTTC,CASSPTADNYGYTF
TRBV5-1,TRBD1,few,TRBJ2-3,TGCGCCAGCAGCAGGGACAGCGCTGATACGCAGTATTTT,CASSRDSADTQYF
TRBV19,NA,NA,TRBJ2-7,TGTGCCAGTAGTATTCGCGACAGTTACGAGCAGTACTTC,CASSIRDSYEQYF
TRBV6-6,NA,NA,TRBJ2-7,TGTGCCAGCAGTTACTCACCGGGACTCGAGGGCGAGCAGTACTTC,CASSYSPGLEGEQYF
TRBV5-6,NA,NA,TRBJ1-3,TGTGCCAGCAGCTTGGGACAGGCTGGAAACACCATATATTTT,CASSLGQAGNTIYF
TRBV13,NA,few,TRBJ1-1,TGTGCCAGCAGCCCTACACTAAACACTGAAGCTTTCTTT,CASSPTLNTEAFF
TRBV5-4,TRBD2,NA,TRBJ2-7,TGTGCCAGCAGTCCTTTAGCGGGAGCGTACGAGCAGTACTTC,CASSPLAGAYEQYF
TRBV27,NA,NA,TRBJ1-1,TGTGCCAGCAGTTTCGTCGGGGCTGAAGCTTTCTTT,CASSFVGAEAFF
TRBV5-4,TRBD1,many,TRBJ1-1,TGTGCCAGCAGCCTGCCCGGGACAGGGGGGAACACTGAAGCTTTCTTT,CASSLPGTGGNTEAFF
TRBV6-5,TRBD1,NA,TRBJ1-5,TGTGCCAGCAGCAGACCGGGACAGGGGTACCAGCCCCAGCATTTT,CASSRPGQGYQPQHF
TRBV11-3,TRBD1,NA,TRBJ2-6,TGTGCCAGCAGCGCGTGGGACAGTCCTGGGGGGGCCAACGTCCTGACTTTC,CASSAWDSPGGANVLTF
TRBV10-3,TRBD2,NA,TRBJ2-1,TGTGCCATCAGTACCCAAGGGAAGCGGGAGGGAGGTGAGCAGTTCTTC,CAISTQGKREGGEQFF
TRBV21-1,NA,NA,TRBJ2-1,TGTGCCAGCAGCAAGCCCCTAGAGGCTAGCGAGAATGAGCAGTTCTTC,CASSKPLEASENEQFF
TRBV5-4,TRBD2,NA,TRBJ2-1,TGTGCCAGCAGCTCGGGACTAGCGGGGACCAATGAGCAGTTCTTC,CASSSGLAGTNEQFF
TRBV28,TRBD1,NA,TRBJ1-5,TGTGCCAGCAGTACTTTACAGGGGGGGTTTCAGCCCCAGCATTTT,CASSTLQGGFQPQHF
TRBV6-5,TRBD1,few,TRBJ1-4,TGTGCCAGCCGTAGACAGGGGGCGCGAGGTGAAAAACTGTTTTTT,CASRRQGARGEKLFF
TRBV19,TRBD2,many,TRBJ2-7,TGTGCCAGTAGCCCGGGACTAGGAGGCGAGCAGTACTTC,CASSPGLGGEQYF
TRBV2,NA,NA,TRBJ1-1,TGTGCCAGCACCCGAGAGGGAATGAACACTGAAGCTTTCTTT,CASTREGMNTEAFF
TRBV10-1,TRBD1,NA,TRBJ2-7,TGCGCCAGCAGTCAGACAGGGGGCTCCTACGAGCAGTACTTC,CASSQTGGSYEQYF
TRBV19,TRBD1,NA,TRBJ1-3,TGTGCCAGTAGTACCGACAGGGTTTCAAACACCATATATTTT,CASSTDRVSNTIYF
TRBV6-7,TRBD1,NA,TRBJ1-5,TGTGCCAGCAGTTGGCGACAGGGCTCCCCCAATCAGCCCCAGCATTTT,CASSWRQGSPNQPQHF
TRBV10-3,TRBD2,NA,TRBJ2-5,TGTGCCATCAGTGAGTGGACTAGCGGGGGAGAGACCCAGTACTTC,CAISEWTSGGETQYF
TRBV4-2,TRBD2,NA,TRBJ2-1,TGTGCCAGCAGCCTAGGATGGAGCGGGGGGGCGAGCGGGCAGTTCTTC,CASSLGWSGGASGQFF
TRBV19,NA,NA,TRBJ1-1,TGTGCCAGTAGTAGTAGAGGATTAATGGCTGAAGCTTTCTTT,CASSSRGLMAEAFF
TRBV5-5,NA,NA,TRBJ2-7,TGTGCCAGCAGCGTTGGTCTCAGCGTTTACGAGCAGTACTTC,CASSVGLSVYEQYF
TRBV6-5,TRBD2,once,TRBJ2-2,TGTGCCAGCAGCCCCCCGGGGGGGAACACCGGGGAGCTGTTTTTT,CASSPPGGNTGELFF
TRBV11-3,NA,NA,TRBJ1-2,TGTGCCAGCAGCTTAAAGAGCTCAGGGCGAAACTATGGCTACACCTTC,CASSLKSSGRNYGYTF
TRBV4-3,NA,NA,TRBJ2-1,TGCGCCAGCAGCCAAGATGGCGGGGGCCTACAATATGAGCAGTTCTTC,CASSQDGGGLQYEQFF
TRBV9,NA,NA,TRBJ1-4,TGTGCCAGCAGCTCTACAGGGATAAGCGAAAAACTGTTTTTT,CASSSTGISEKLFF
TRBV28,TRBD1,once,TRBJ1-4,TGTGCCAGCAGTGGGGGACAGCTTGCAACTAATGAAAAACTGTTTTTT,CASSGGQLATNEKLFF
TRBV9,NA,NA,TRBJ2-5,TGTGCCAGCAGCGCAACAGACCTTCAAGAGACCCAGTACTTC,CASSATDLQETQYF
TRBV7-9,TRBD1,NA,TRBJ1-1,TGTGCCAGCACCGCTACAGGGGAAGGAACTGAAGCTTTCTTT,CASTATGEGTEAFF
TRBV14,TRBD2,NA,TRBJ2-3,TGTGCCACCTCCCCCGGGGGGGATACGCAGTATTTT,CATSPGGDTQYF
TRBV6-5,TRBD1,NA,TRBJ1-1,TGTGCCAGCAGTTACTGGGACAGGTTGAACACTGAAGCTTTCTTT,CASSYWDRLNTEAFF